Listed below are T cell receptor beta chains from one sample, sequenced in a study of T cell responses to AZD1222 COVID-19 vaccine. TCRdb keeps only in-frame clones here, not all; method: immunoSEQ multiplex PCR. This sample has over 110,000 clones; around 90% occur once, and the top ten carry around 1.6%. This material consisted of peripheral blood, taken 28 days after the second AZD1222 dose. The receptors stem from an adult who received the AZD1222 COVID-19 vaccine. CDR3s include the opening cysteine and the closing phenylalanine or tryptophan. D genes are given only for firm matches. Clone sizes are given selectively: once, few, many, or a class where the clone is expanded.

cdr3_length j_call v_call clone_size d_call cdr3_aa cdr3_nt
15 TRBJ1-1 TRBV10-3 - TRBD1 CAISEAGTENTEAFF TGTGCCATCAGTGAGGCCGGGACAGAGAACACTGAAGCTTTCTTT
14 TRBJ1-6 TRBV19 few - CASSPDSWNSPLHF TGTGCCAGTAGCCCGGACAGCTGGAATTCACCCCTCCACTTT
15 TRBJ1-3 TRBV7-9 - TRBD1 CASSPTGASGNTIYF TGTGCCAGCAGTCCTACAGGGGCCTCTGGAAACACCATATATTTT
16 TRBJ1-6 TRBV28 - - CASSLGGGLANSPLHF TGTGCCAGCAGTTTAGGTGGTGGCCTAGCTAATTCACCCCTCCACTTT
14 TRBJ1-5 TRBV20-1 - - CSASKPMGNQPQHF TGCAGTGCTAGTAAACCCATGGGCAATCAGCCCCAGCATTTT
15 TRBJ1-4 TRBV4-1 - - CASSREGWSNEKLFF TGCGCCAGCAGCCGAGAGGGTTGGTCTAATGAAAAACTGTTTTTT
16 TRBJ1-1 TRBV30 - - CAWSVGRTSSRTEAFF TGTGCCTGGAGTGTAGGACGAACATCCTCCCGCACTGAAGCTTTCTTT
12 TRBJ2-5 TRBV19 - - CASSMVRETQYF TGTGCCAGTAGTATGGTGAGGGAGACCCAGTACTTC
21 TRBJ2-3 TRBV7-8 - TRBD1 CASSPKPAGTGQASHPDTQYF TGTGCCAGCAGCCCTAAGCCCGCCGGGACAGGGCAGGCGTCTCATCCAGATACGCAGTATTTT
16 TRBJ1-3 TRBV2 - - CASSSIDGVSGNTIYF TGTGCCAGCAGCTCCATAGACGGCGTCTCTGGAAACACCATATATTTT
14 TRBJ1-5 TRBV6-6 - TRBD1 CASSGDSYNQPQHF TGTGCCAGCAGTGGGGACAGTTACAATCAGCCCCAGCATTTT
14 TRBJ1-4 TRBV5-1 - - CASSLPGTGEKLFF TGCGCCAGCAGCTTGCCGGGAACGGGTGAAAAACTGTTTTTT
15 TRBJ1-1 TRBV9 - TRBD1 CASSRRTGTGTEAFF TGTGCCAGCAGCAGGCGGACAGGGACGGGCACTGAAGCTTTCTTT
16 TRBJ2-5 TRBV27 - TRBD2 CASSFPHRDYKETQYF TGTGCCAGCAGTTTTCCCCACCGGGACTACAAAGAGACCCAGTACTTC
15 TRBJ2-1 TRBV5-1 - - CASSLEGQSYNEQFF TGCGCCAGCAGCCTGGAGGGACAGTCCTACAATGAGCAGTTCTTC
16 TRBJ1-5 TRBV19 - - CASRSRGRYSNQPQHF TGTGCCAGTAGATCCAGGGGCAGGTATAGCAATCAGCCCCAGCATTTT
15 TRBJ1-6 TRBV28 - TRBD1 CASSLSGGSHSPLHF TGTGCCAGCAGTTTATCAGGGGGCTCCCATTCACCCCTCCACTTT
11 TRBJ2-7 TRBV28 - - CASEGSYEQYF TGTGCCAGCGAGGGCTCCTACGAGCAGTACTTC
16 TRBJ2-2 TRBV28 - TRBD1 CASSLSATGLAGELFF TGTGCCAGCAGTTTATCGGCGACAGGGTTGGCCGGGGAGCTGTTTTTT
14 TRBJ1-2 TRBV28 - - CASSQDTGPYGYTF TGTGCCAGCAGCCAAGATACAGGGCCTTATGGCTACACCTTC
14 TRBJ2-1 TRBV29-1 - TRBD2 CSVVLLAGVYEQFF TGCAGCGTTGTATTGCTAGCGGGAGTATATGAGCAGTTCTTC
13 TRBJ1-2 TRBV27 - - CASTTGFSHGYTF TGTGCCAGCACCACAGGGTTCTCACATGGCTACACCTTC
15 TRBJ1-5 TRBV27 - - CASSLSGGSHQPQHF TGTGCCAGCAGTTTATCAGGGGGGAGCCATCAGCCCCAGCATTTT
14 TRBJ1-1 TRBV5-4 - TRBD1 CASSSNRGGTEAFF TGTGCCAGCAGCTCAAACAGGGGAGGGACTGAAGCTTTCTTT
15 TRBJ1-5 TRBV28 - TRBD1 CASSLSGTGSQPQHF TGTGCCAGCAGTTTATCCGGGACAGGCTCTCAGCCCCAGCATTTT
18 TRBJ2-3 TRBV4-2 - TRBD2 CASSPLGGRGAPTDTQYF TGTGCCAGCAGCCCCTTAGGGGGGCGGGGGGCTCCCACAGATACGCAGTATTTT
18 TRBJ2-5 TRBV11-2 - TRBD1 CASSLSRGDRGSQETQYF TGTGCCAGCAGCTTATCGAGGGGGGACAGGGGGTCCCAAGAGACCCAGTACTTC
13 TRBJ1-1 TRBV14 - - CASSQRVGSEAFF TGTGCCAGCAGCCAACGAGTCGGTTCTGAAGCTTTCTTT
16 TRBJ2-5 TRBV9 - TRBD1 CASSPPGAGGSETQYF TGTGCCAGCAGCCCGCCGGGTGCAGGGGGCTCAGAGACCCAGTACTTC
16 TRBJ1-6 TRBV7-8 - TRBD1 CASSLGTGQTSSPLHF TGTGCCAGCAGCTTAGGGACAGGCCAAACCTCTTCACCCCTCCACTTT
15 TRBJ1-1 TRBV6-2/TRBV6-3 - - CASSSSLAVNAEAFF TGTGCCAGCAGTAGTAGTCTGGCGGTGAACGCTGAAGCTTTCTTT
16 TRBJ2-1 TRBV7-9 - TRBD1 CASSLGGQGSYNEQFF TGTGCCAGCAGCTTAGGTGGACAGGGGTCCTACAATGAGCAGTTCTTC
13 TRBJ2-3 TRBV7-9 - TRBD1 CAGKLQGTDTQYF TGTGCCGGAAAATTACAGGGGACAGATACGCAGTATTTT
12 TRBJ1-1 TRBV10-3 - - CAIRNLNTEAFF TGTGCCATCAGGAACTTGAACACTGAAGCTTTCTTT
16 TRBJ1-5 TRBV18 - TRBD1 CASSPGQGDSNQPQHF TGTGCCAGCTCACCAGGACAGGGGGATAGCAATCAGCCCCAGCATTTT
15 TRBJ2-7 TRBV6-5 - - CASSPLIGSSYEQYF TGTGCCAGCAGCCCCTTGATCGGTAGCTCCTACGAGCAGTACTTC
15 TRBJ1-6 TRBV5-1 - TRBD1 CASSLEGQGGSPLHF TGCGCCAGCAGCTTGGAGGGACAGGGTGGATCACCCCTCCACTTT
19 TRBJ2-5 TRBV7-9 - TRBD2 CASSLPEFGLAVYQETQYF TGTGCCAGCAGCTTACCAGAATTTGGACTAGCGGTGTACCAAGAGACCCAGTACTTC
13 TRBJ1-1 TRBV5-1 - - CASSLVQGQEAFF TGCGCCAGCAGCTTGGTGCAGGGGCAAGAAGCTTTCTTT
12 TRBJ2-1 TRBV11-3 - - CASSFGYNEQFF TGTGCCAGCAGCTTTGGGTACAATGAGCAGTTCTTC
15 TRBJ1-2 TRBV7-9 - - CASSHRQDANYGYTF TGTGCCAGCAGCCACCGACAGGATGCTAACTATGGCTACACCTTC
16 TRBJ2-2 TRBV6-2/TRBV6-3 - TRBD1 CASSYGGQIPTGELFF TGTGCCAGCAGTTACGGGGGACAGATTCCTACCGGGGAGCTGTTTTTT
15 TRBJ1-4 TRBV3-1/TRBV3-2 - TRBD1 CASSRSTGGREKLFF TGTGCCAGCAGCCGAAGCACAGGGGGGCGTGAAAAACTGTTTTTT
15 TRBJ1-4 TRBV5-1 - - CASSSDSGGNEKLFF TGCGCCAGCAGCTCAGATTCGGGAGGTAATGAAAAACTGTTTTTT
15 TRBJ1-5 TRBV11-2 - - CASSVEWGADQPQHF TGTGCCAGCAGCGTAGAATGGGGGGCGGATCAGCCCCAGCATTTT
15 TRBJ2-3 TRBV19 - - CASSNPTRGTDTQYF TGTGCCAGTAGTAACCCGACAAGAGGCACAGATACGCAGTATTTT
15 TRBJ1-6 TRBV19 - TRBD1 CASSVGQGGFSPLHF TGTGCCAGTAGTGTCGGACAGGGAGGGTTTTCACCCCTCCACTTT
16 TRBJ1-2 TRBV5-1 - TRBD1 CASSGGQATANYGYTF TGCGCCAGCAGCGGGGGACAGGCAACGGCTAACTATGGCTACACCTTC
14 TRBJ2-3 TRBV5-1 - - CASSLMSLTDTQYF TGCGCCAGCAGCTTAATGAGTCTCACAGATACGCAGTATTTT
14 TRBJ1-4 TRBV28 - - CASSSTDLYEKLFF TGTGCCAGCAGTTCGACTGATTTGTATGAAAAACTGTTTTTT